Listed below are T cell receptor beta chains from one sample, sequenced in a study of shared clonotypes between healthy human individuals. Assay: immunoSEQ multiplex PCR; the TCRdb copy retains only in-frame clones and omits some. The sample lists about 2.5 million clones, roughly 90% occurring once. Input material: naive CD4+ T cells from PBMCs. The receptors originated from a man aged 18 to 30 in good health. Some clones in this sample may be carry-over from other donors' samples. The CDR3 runs from the conserved cysteine through the conserved F or W. The D gene is left open where the match is weak. The listing skips clone size in some rows; elsewhere it reads once, few, many or a size class.

v_gene	abundance	d_gene	j_gene	CDR3nt	CDR3aa
TRBV6-5	.	.	TRBJ1-1	TGTGCCAGCAGTTCCCCCCAGCACATGAACACTGAAGCTTTCTTT	CASSSPQHMNTEAFF
TRBV5-1	.	.	TRBJ2-3	TGCGCCAGCAGCTTGGCCACAGCTAGCACAGATACGCAGTATTTT	CASSLATASTDTQYF
TRBV10-3	.	.	TRBJ2-2	TGTGCCATCAGTGAGTCGACGGTCGGCAATACCGGGGAGCTGTTTTTT	CAISESTVGNTGELFF
TRBV6-5	.	.	TRBJ2-7	TGTGCCAGCAGCCGCGACAGGCCGCACTCCTACGAGCAGTACTTC	CASSRDRPHSYEQYF
TRBV27	.	.	TRBJ2-7	TGTGCCAGCAGTTTACTGGCCAGACAGTCGGTCGGCGAGCAGTACTTC	CASSLLARQSVGEQYF
TRBV2	.	.	TRBJ1-1	TGTGCCAGCAGTGGTGGGGCGGGTAACACTGAAGCTTTCTTT	CASSGGAGNTEAFF
TRBV28	.	TRBD1	TRBJ2-7	TGTGCCAGCAGCCGGGACAGGGGCTACGAGCAGTACTTC	CASSRDRGYEQYF
TRBV7-9	.	.	TRBJ1-1	TGTGCCAGCAGCTTAGTAACGGAAAGTACTGAAGCTTTCTTT	CASSLVTESTEAFF
TRBV4-2	.	.	TRBJ2-1	TGTGCCAGCAGCCAAGAGACTTGGAATGAGCAGTTCTTC	CASSQETWNEQFF
TRBV6-5	.	.	TRBJ1-2	TGTGCCAGCAGTTACTCCGGGGGGCGCCGGAGCTATGGCTACACCTTC	CASSYSGGRRSYGYTF
TRBV6-5	.	.	TRBJ1-2	TGTGCCAGCAGCTACTCTCCCGGCAGTAACTATGGCTACACCTTC	CASSYSPGSNYGYTF
TRBV11-1	.	TRBD1	TRBJ2-6	TGTGCCAGCAGCCTGGGACAGGGAGCTGCTGGGGCCAACGTCCTGACTTTC	CASSLGQGAAGANVLTF
TRBV28	.	.	TRBJ1-4	TGTGCCAGCAGTTTAAAAGGGGGGTATAATGAAAAACTGTTTTTT	CASSLKGGYNEKLFF
TRBV19	.	.	TRBJ2-7	TGTGCCAGTAGTAGCCTGCGGGGTCCCCCCTACGAGCAGTACTTC	CASSSLRGPPYEQYF
TRBV11-2	.	TRBD2	TRBJ2-3	TGTGCCAGCAGCTTAGTCCCAGCGGGAACAGATACGCAGTATTTT	CASSLVPAGTDTQYF
TRBV29-1	few	TRBD1	TRBJ1-1	TGCAGCGCGGACAGGAGGAACACTGAAGCTTTCTTT	CSADRRNTEAFF
TRBV7-2	.	TRBD1	TRBJ1-5	TGTGCCAGCAACGTAGACAGGGGGCAGCCCCAGCATTTT	CASNVDRGQPQHF
TRBV7-2	.	TRBD1	TRBJ1-5	TGTGCCAGCAGCAAACGGACAGGGGAAAATCAGCCCCAGCATTTT	CASSKRTGENQPQHF
TRBV18	.	TRBD2	TRBJ2-1	TGTGCCAGCTCGTATCTAGCGGGCCAATACAATGAGCAGTTCTTC	CASSYLAGQYNEQFF
TRBV29-1	.	TRBD2	TRBJ2-4	TGCAGCGGCGGACTAGCCGAAAACATTCAGTACTTC	CSGGLAENIQYF